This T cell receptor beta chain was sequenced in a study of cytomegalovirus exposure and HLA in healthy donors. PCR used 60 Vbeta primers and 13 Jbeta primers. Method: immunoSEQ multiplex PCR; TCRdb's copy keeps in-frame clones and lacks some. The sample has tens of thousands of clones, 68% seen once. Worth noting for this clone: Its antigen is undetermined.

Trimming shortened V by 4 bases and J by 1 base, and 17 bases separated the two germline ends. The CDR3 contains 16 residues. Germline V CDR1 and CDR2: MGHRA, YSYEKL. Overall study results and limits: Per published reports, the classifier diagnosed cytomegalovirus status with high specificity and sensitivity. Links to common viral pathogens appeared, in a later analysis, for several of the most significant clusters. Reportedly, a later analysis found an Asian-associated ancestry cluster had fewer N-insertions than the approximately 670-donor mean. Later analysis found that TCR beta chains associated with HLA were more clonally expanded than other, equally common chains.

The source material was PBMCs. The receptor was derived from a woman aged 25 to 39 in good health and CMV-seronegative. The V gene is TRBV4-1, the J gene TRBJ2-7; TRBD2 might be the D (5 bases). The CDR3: CASSPTSAGLSYEQYF. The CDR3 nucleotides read TGCGCCAGCAGCCCTACATCGGCGGGCCTTTCCTACGAGCAGTACTTC.